This entry is about one TCR beta chain. Germline CDR1 KGHSH, CDR2 LQKENI. The CDR3 consists of 15 residues. The V and J ends lost 4 bases and 2 bases, in that order; junction bases with no gene match: 5. The data derive from a study of blood T cell repertoires in COVID-19. Turning to the study itself: T cells, B-cell-depleted T cells, or PBMCs provided the cDNA or gDNA that served as material.

Profiled with immunoSEQ multiplex PCR; TCRdb holds only in-frame clones, not every one. This table holds around 230,000 clones, approximately 78% found once. This sequence originates from a woman aged 55-75 years with active or convalescent COVID-19. The specimen sequenced was peripheral blood. The chain joins TRBV18 to TRBJ1-1, with TRBD1 matching 9 bases. CDR3 in DNA: TGTGCCAGCTCACGGCGGACAGGGGTCAACACTGAAGCTTTCTTT. Protein: CASSRRTGVNTEAFF. The full variable domain, completed using reference TRBV18 and TRBJ1-1, is NAGVMQNPRHLVRRRGQEARLRCSPMKGHSHVYWYRQLPEEGLKFMVYLQKENIIDESGMPKERFSAEFPKEGPSILRIQQVVRGDSAAYFCASSRRTGVNTEAFFGQGTRLTVV.